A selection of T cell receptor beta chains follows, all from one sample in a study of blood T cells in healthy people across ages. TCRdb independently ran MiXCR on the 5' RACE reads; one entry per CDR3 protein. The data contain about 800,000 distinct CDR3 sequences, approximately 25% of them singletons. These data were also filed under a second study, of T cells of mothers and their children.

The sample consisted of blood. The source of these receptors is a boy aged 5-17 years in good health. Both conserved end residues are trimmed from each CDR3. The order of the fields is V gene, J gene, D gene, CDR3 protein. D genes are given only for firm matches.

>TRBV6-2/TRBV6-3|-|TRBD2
ASLQRGVIPYEQY
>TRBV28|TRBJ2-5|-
ASGWETQY
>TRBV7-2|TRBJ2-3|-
ASSLDSASTDTQY
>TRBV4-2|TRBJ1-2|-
ASSQGVASDAGYT
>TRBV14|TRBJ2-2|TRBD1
ASSLAGTGDTGELF
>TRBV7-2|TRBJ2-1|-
ASSLLVMAYNEQF
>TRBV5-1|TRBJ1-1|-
ASSLDQGRPTEAF
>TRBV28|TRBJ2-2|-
ASSTGSLSTGELF
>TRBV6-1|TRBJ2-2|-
ASSELVVSAGELF
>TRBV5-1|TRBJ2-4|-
ASSPTRSTLAKNIQY
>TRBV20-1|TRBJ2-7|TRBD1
SAMRPGGEIRYEQY
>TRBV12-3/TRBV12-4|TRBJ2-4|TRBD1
ASSLVGTDLAKNTQY
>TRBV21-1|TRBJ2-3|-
ASSRQGRDTQY
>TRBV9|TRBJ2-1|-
ASSGPLAELGYNEQF
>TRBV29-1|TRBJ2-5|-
SVVGPHQETQY
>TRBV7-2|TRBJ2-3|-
ASSLVGTTDTQY
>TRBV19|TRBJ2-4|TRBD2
ASSITSGTIQY
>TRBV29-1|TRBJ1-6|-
SVEVGKNSPLH
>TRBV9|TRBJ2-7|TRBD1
ASSSRGGNPYEQY
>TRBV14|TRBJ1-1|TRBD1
ASSPDRVLNTEAF
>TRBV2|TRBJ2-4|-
ASSVEGLKNIQY
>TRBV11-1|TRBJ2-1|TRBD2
ASSSSPGLAGDPLGREQF
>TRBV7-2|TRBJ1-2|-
ASSLGDHPYGYT
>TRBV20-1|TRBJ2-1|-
SARDFREVINEQF
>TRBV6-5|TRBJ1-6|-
ASRNGRRNSPLH
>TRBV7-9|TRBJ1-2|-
ASSLAETGSYGYT
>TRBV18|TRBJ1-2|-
ASSPNHDGYT
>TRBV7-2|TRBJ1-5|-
ASSLVQGENQPQH
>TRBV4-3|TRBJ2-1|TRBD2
ASSPGPGGPGYEQF
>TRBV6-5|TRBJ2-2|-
ASSYGILTGELF
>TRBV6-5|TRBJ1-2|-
ASSYSLSGQEVGYT
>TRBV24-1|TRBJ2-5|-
ATSALKSGEETQY
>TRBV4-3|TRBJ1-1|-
ASSRGTIEAF
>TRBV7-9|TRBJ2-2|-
ASSADSLGRTGELF
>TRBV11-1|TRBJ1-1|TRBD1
ASRSGQGTEAF
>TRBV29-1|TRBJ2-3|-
SQRADTTDTQY
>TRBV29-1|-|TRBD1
SVSGTGVYNEQF
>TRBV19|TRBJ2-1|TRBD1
VSSIWGRGRPRPIRGQF
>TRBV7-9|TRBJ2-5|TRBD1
ASSTPGQGFQETQY
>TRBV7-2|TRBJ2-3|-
ASSIGGRGGTDTQY
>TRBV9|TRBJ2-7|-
ASSVGRVDEQY
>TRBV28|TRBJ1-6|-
ASSVRVYSPLH
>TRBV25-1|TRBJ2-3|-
ASSGIGGDTDTQY
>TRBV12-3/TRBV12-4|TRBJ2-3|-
ASRVQIDTQY
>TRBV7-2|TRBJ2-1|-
ASSLEGVDEQF
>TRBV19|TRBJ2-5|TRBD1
AIGTGQETQY
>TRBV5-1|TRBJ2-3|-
ASSQEAFSSTDTQY
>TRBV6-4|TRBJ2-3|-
ASSPTGEQGTQY
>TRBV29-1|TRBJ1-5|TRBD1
SVAHGTGGNQPQH
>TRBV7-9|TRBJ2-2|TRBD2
ASSSVWREKSGELF
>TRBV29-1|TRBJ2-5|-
SVAEAQETQY
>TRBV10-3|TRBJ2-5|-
AISEAALLF
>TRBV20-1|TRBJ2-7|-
SAPQDYEQY
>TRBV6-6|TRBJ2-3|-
ASRQGPSPDTQY
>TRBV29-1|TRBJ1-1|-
SVSKGEDTEAF
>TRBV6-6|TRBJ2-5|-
ASSYSVQGGKETQH
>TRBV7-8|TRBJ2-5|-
ASSLDPIGTQY
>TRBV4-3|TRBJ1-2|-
ASSQIEQGQNYGYT
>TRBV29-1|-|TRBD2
SVIGREETQY